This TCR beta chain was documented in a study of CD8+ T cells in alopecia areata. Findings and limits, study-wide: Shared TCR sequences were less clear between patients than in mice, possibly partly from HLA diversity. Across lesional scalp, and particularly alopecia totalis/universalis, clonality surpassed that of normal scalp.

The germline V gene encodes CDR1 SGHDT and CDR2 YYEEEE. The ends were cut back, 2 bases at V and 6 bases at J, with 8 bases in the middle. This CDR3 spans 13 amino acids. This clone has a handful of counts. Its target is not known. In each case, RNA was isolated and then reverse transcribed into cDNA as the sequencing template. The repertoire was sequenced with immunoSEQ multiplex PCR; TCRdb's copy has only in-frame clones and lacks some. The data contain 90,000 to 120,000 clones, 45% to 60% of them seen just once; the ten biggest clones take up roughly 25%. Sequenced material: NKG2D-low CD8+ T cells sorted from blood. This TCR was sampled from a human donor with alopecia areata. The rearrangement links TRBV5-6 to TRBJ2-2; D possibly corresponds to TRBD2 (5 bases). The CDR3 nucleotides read TGTGCCAGCAGCTTTGGCGGGCCCGGGGAGCTGTTTTTT. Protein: CASSFGGPGELFF.